What follows are 22 T cell receptor beta chains derived from one specimen sequenced in a study of esophageal squamous cell carcinoma under preoperative chemotherapy. TCRdb used MiXCR to reprocess the PCR reads, holding one entry per CDR3 protein. This table has about 9,600 distinct CDR3 sequences, under 55% appearing once. Sample time point: after preoperative PTX-NDP chemotherapy. Sample collection was performed from a patient given preoperative chemotherapy. These receptors all come from a human donor with esophageal squamous cell carcinoma. The donor label of this sample is uncertain.

In its sample, this clonotype was seen a few times. This rearrangement joins TRBV6-1 to TRBJ2-7; a possible D gene is TRBD2 (8 bases). The CDR3 contains 15 residues. Trimming cost V 5 bases and J 0 bases, with 14 bases left between them. Germline V gene sequence: CDR1 MNHNS, CDR2 SASEGT. The DNA of the CDR3 is TGTGCCAGCAGTCCCAGGGGGACTAGCTCCTACGAGCAGTACTTC. It encodes CASSPRGTSSYEQYF.

The chain links TRBV20-1 to TRBJ2-1; D may match TRBD1 or TRBD2 (6 bases each). Judging by the DNA end, TRBJ2-5 fits better; the J call may be wrong. CDR3 size: 12 residues. Looked up from germline, CDR1 is DFQATT and CDR2 is SNEGSKA (reference sequence). CDR3 coding DNA: TGCAGTGCGGGGGCGGAGGGGGGGACCCAGTACTTC. Residues: CSAGAEGGTQYF.

Regarding this clonotype: The junction does not match germline at one end; this may be a read error. The V call is TRBV6-1, the J call TRBJ2-3, with TRBD1 as a possible D gene (6 bases). This CDR3 has 15 residues. Per germline, CDR1 MNHNS and CDR2 SASEGT. CDR3 sequence reads: CAGGEGAGDEDTQYF. The CDR3 DNA reads as TGTGCCGGGGGTGAAGGGGCAGGGGACGAAGATACCCAGTATTTT.

CDR3 in amino acids: CASSLEGRDDGYTF. In DNA form, the CDR3 reads TGTGCCAGCAGCTTAGAGGGCAGGGATGATGGCTACACCTTC. V gene TRBV7-9 combines with J gene TRBJ1-2; possibly TRBD1 for D (5 bases). Trimming took 1 base from V and 6 from J, leaving 12 bases between them. Germline V gene lookup returns CDR1 SEHNR and CDR2 FQNEAQ (reference sequence). The CDR3 is made up of 14 amino acids.

This clonotype has ten or more counts. V and J are TRBV7-2 and TRBJ2-1; 8 positions agree with TRBD2. CDR3 length: 14 amino acids. V trimming: 4 bases; J trimming: 3 bases; junction bases outside the gene matches: 2. Per germline, CDR1 SGHTA and CDR2 FQGNSA. CDR3 sequence reads: CASSSRGVYNEQFF. The CDR3 DNA sequence: TGTGCCAGCAGCTCGCGGGGGGTCTACAATGAGCAGTTCTTC.

The chain is built from TRBV11-3 and TRBJ2-2; a weak D match, TRBD1 (5 bases). The better agreement between TRBJ2-3 and the DNA end casts doubt on the J call. The CDR3 spans 15 residues. Germline-derived CDR1 and CDR2 are SGHNT and YENEEA. CDR3 nucleotides: TGTGCCAGCGGCCTCAGGGCTGTGAACACCGGGACGCAGTATTTT. Translating it yields CASGLRAVNTGTQYF.

This clonotype occurred many times. The V gene is TRBV6-1, the J gene TRBJ2-5; TRBD2 agrees at 13 bases. The J call may be wrong; the DNA end is better matched by TRBJ2-7. Germline lookup yields CDR1 MNHNS and CDR2 SASEGT. The CDR3 loop spans 15 amino acids. CDR3 residues: CASSRTSGSTYEQYF. The CDR3 nucleotides are TGTGCCAGCAGCCGGACTAGCGGGAGCACCTACGAGCAGTACTTC.

This clonotype is labeled medium-sized. The rearrangement links TRBV6-1 to TRBJ2-1; D may be TRBD2 (5 bases). The end of the DNA aligns better with TRBJ2-7, so the J call may be wrong. This CDR3 contains 18 residues. Germline CDR1 MNHNS, CDR2 SASEGT. For the CDR3, the DNA is TGTGCCAGCAGAGAAAGGGAGTGGTTGGATAGCTCCTACAATGAGCAGTACTTC. This sequence encodes CASREREWLDSSYNEQYF.

About this clonotype: This may be a read error: a much more frequent sequence differs by one nucleotide. The V and J genes are TRBV24-1 and TRBJ1-5; 7 positions match TRBD1. CDR3 size: 15 residues. J gave up 1 base and V 4 bases, and 3 bases lay outside the gene matches. Germline CDR1 is KGHDR and CDR2 is SFDVKD. The CDR3 DNA reads as TGTGCCACCAGTGAATGGGACAGCAGCAATCAGCCCCAGCATTTT. It encodes CATSEWDSSNQPQHF.

This clonotype was seen at least ten times. This sequence joins TRBV6-5 and TRBJ1-2; TRBD1 aligns across 8 bases. This CDR3 has 16 amino acids. Looked up from germline, CDR1 is MNHEY and CDR2 is SVGAGI. V shed 0 bases and J 4 bases; nucleotides not matched to a gene: 7. This CDR3 reads CASSYSGTGSIYGYTF. CDR3 nucleotides: TGTGCCAGCAGTTACTCCGGGACAGGATCTATCTATGGCTACACCTTC.

The V gene is TRBV6-1, the J gene TRBJ2-4; possible D gene TRBD2, 6 bases. TRBJ2-3 matches the DNA end more closely, so the J call is doubtful. Per the germline V gene, CDR1 is MNHNS and CDR2 is SASEGT. The CDR3 loop spans 16 amino acids. The DNA for the CDR3 is TGTGCCAGCAGTGAAGCGGGGCGGGGAGCCAAAAATACGCAGTATTTT. Its protein is CASSEAGRGAKNTQYF.

The chain combines TRBV11-3 with TRBJ2-4; D could derive from TRBD1 or TRBD2 (6 bases each). The length of the CDR3 is 17 residues. Germline-derived CDR1 and CDR2 are SGHNT and YENEEA. The V and J ends lost 5 bases and 13 bases respectively, with 30 bases between them. The CDR3 nucleotides are TGTGCCAGCAGCGGGGGTTTCGGGGGCGGTGACCAAGCGACGCAGTACTTC. This gives the protein CASSGGFGGGDQATQYF.

Comment on this clonotype: This may be a read error, as it is one base from a much larger clone. The V and J genes are TRBV7-2 and TRBJ2-4, with 7 bases that match TRBD2. Germline CDR1 is SGHTA and CDR2 is FQGNSA. V shed 5 bases, J shed 13 bases, and the junction held 20 bases outside the gene matches. The CDR3 has 16 amino acids. CDR3 DNA sequence: TGTGCCAGCAGCCTAGGGAGGGGTAGGAGTTACAATGAGCAGTACTTC. As protein: CASSLGRGRSYNEQYF.

The genes are TRBV12-3 or TRBV12-4 and TRBJ1-2; D not certain. V was pared by 6 bases and J by 2 bases, with 10 bases between. The CDR3 is 13 residues long. CDR3 region: CASRATENYGYTF. CDR3 DNA: TGTGCCAGCAGGGCTACGGAGAACTATGGCTACACCTTC.

Notes on this clonotype: At one end, the junction sequence differs from germline, possibly due to a read error. The chain uses TRBV6-1 and TRBJ2-3; D call uncertain. This CDR3 comprises 14 residues. Per the germline V gene, CDR1 is MNHNS and CDR2 is SASEGT. The CDR3 DNA is TGTGCCAGCAGTGAATCTCTGAGCACAGATACGCAGTTTTTT. It encodes CASSESLSTDTQFF.

In regard to this clonotype: One end of the junction fails to match germline, which may point to a read error. The V and J genes are TRBV6-1 and TRBJ2-2, with 8 bases lining up with TRBD2. From germline, CDR1 is MNHNS and CDR2 SASEGT. The CDR3 loop spans 14 amino acids. The CDR3, as DNA: TGTGCCAGCCATAGCGGGATGAACACCGGGGCGCTGTTTTTT. Translation: CASHSGMNTGALFF.

This clonotype is medium-sized within its sample. The chain links TRBV5-6 to TRBJ2-3; unclear D gene. CDR1 is SGHDT and CDR2 is YYEEEE in the germline V gene. CDR3 size: 18 residues. V lost 0 bases and J 0 bases, leaving 17 bases between the germline ends. The CDR3 spells CASSLVTLGISSTDTQYF. The DNA for the CDR3 is TGTGCCAGCAGCTTGGTCACCTTAGGTATTTCTAGCACAGATACGCAGTATTTT.

This chain connects TRBV6-1 to TRBJ1-4; weak D call: TRBD1 (6 bases). Germline loops: CDR1 MNHNS, CDR2 SASEGT. Trimming left V 7 bases short and J 5 bases short, with 20 bases between. CDR3 length: 16 amino acids. The CDR3 sequence is CASKTRVGAPNEKLFF. CDR3 DNA sequence: TGTGCCAGCAAAACACGTGTGGGGGCGCCGAATGAAAAACTGTTTTTT.

The chain is built from TRBV27 and TRBJ2-3, with TRBD1 identical over 10 bases. The CDR3 covers 19 residues. In germline, CDR1 is MNHEY, CDR2 SMNVEV (reference sequence). V was clipped by 1 base and J by 2 bases; unmatched bases: 12. CDR3: CASSLYPPDRGGPTDTQYF. CDR3 bases: TGTGCCAGCAGTTTATACCCCCCGGACAGGGGGGGCCCCACAGATACGCAGTATTTT.

This clonotype was detected many times. V and J are TRBV27 and TRBJ2-1; 9 nucleotides line up with TRBD2. The junction had 14 bases not matched to a gene; V was cut back by 4 bases and J by 13 bases. The V gene's germline CDR1 is MNHEY and CDR2 SMNVEV (reference sequence). The CDR3 is 15 residues long. Here the CDR3 DNA reads TGTGCCAGCAGTTCGGGGGCGGGAGGGCATGAGACCCAGTTCTTC. Protein: CASSSGAGGHETQFF.

This clonotype has more than one count but fewer than ten. The chain employs TRBV4-2 and TRBJ2-5; TRBD1 matches at 9 bases. The better agreement between TRBJ2-7 and the DNA end casts doubt on the J call. CDR1 is LGHNA and CDR2 is YNFKEQ in the germline V gene. The CDR3 totals 19 residues. The CDR3 sequence is CASSQLPGLQGAGSYEQYF. The CDR3 nucleotides read TGTGCCAGCAGCCAACTCCCCGGGTTACAGGGGGCCGGGAGCTACGAGCAGTACTTC.

This clonotype was seen a few times. Being one base from a much bigger clone, this may be a read error. This chain joins TRBV6-1 and TRBJ2-5; 7 bases fit TRBD2. Germline V gene sequence: CDR1 MNHNS, CDR2 SASEGT. The CDR3 extends over 16 amino acids. With 1 base clipped from V and 11 bases from J, the junction kept 16 bases outside the gene matches. This chain's CDR3 is CASSEGGGWSYNEQYF. In DNA, the CDR3 is TGTGCCAGCAGTGAAGGGGGGGGATGGTCCTACAATGAGCAGTACTTC.